A selection of T cell receptor beta chains follows, all from one sample in a study of beta chain features in type 1 diabetes. TCRdb keeps only in-frame clones here, not all; method: immunoSEQ multiplex PCR. The sample shows approximately 140,000 clones, about a tenth of them seen only once. Sample: central memory CD4+ T cells from blood. The receptor source for this set is a woman between 40 and 55 years old in good health. The CDR3 runs from the conserved cysteine through the conserved F or W. D genes are given only for firm matches. Clone size is stated in some rows and not others, as once, few, many or a class when expanded.

J gene,D gene,V gene,clone size,CDR3 DNA,CDR3 protein
TRBJ2-1,TRBD1,TRBV2,few,TGTGCCAGCAGTGAAGGTCAGGGGGTGAAGAATGAGCAGTTCTTC,CASSEGQGVKNEQFF
TRBJ1-1,.,TRBV5-1,.,TGCGCCAGCAGCTTGACGTTTGGGGGCGCTGAAGCTTTCTTT,CASSLTFGGAEAFF
TRBJ2-3,.,TRBV4-1,few,TGCGCCAGCAGCCAGCCTCCGACCCTGGGGCTAGATACGCAGTATTTT,CASSQPPTLGLDTQYF
TRBJ2-3,TRBD2,TRBV7-2,.,TGTGCCAGCAGCTTAAATAGCGGGGGGTCAGATACGCAGTATTTT,CASSLNSGGSDTQYF
TRBJ2-1,.,TRBV1,.,TGCACCAGCAGCCAAGCCGGGGGGAGCGGGGCAAACAATGAGCAGTTCTTC,CTSSQAGGSGANNEQFF
TRBJ2-7,TRBD1,TRBV7-9,many,TGTGCCAGCAGCTTAGCACTCAGGACAGGGGACGAGCAGTACTTC,CASSLALRTGDEQYF
TRBJ2-1,TRBD2,TRBV15,few,TGTGCCGCCAGCAGAGGAAAGGGAGCGGGGGGAACCTACAATGAGCAGTTCTTC,CAASRGKGAGGTYNEQFF
TRBJ2-1,TRBD2,TRBV7-9,.,TGTGCCAGCAGCCCCTTCGTCTCGGCGGGAGGGAAGAATGAGCAGTTCTTC,CASSPFVSAGGKNEQFF
TRBJ2-4,.,TRBV2,few,TGTGCCAGCAGTGAAACTAGATACATTCAGTACTTC,CASSETRYIQYF
TRBJ1-1,.,TRBV9,.,TGTGCCAGCAGTCCGGGGGGCAGGAACACTGAAGCTTTCTTT,CASSPGGRNTEAFF
TRBJ1-2,TRBD1,TRBV6-5,.,TGTGCCAGCAGTCCGACAGGGGACGGCTATGGCTACACCTTC,CASSPTGDGYGYTF
TRBJ1-6,.,TRBV7-9,.,TGTGCCAGCAGCTTCCAAACCGAGAATTCACCCCTCCACTTT,CASSFQTENSPLHF
TRBJ2-7,TRBD2,TRBV18,few,TGTGCCAGCTCACCACGAATGCTAGCGGGCATATACGAGCAGTACTTC,CASSPRMLAGIYEQYF
TRBJ2-3,.,TRBV29-1,few,TGCAGCGTTGAAGATTTGGCAGGGTGGCTGACAGATACGCAGTATTTT,CSVEDLAGWLTDTQYF
TRBJ2-3,TRBD2,TRBV5-1,.,TGCGCCAGCAGCCCCAGGGCTAGCGGGGGACCCACAGATACGCAGTATTTT,CASSPRASGGPTDTQYF
TRBJ2-7,.,TRBV2,.,TGTGCCAGCAGTGGGGCGACTAGTCATTCATACGAGCAGTACTTC,CASSGATSHSYEQYF
TRBJ1-4,TRBD1,TRBV27,few,TGTGCCAGCTGGGACAGGGCAGGGGGGGGAAAACTGTTTTTT,CASWDRAGGGKLFF